This T cell receptor (beta chain) was obtained from a study of CD8+CD57+ T cells in acquired aplastic anemia. Study-wide background: Isolated CD4+ and CD8+ cells, once sorted, yielded DNA averaging roughly 3 ug. Study findings and constraints: The study identified roughly 29 CD8+ CDR3 sequences shared by patients and controls.

About this clonotype itself: Its antigen is not identified.

An expansion of CD8+CD57+ cells by flow cytometry had been shown in patients chosen for sequencing. No therapy was given to patients before blood sampling. Genomic DNA, the template, was used for profiling of the TCR beta VDJ and CDR3. MiXCR was run by TCRdb on the reads, yielding one entry per CDR3 protein. The sample has roughly 280,000 distinct CDR3 sequences, around three fifths seen once. The CDR3 extends over 14 amino acids. Germline assignment: CDR1 DFQATT and CDR2 SNEGSKA (reference sequence). Deletions cut 3 bases from V and 0 bases from J, with 9 bases between. The chain links TRBV20-1 to TRBJ2-1, with D tentatively TRBD2 (6 bases). Sequences were obtained from sorted CD4+, CD8+, or CD8+CD57+ T cells (not recorded which) from PBMCs. This clonotype originated in a human donor with aplastic anemia. CDR3: CSASRRGSYNEQFF. CDR3 DNA sequence: TGCAGTGCTAGTCGGCGGGGCTCCTACAATGAGCAGTTCTTC.